This T cell receptor beta chain appears in the sequencing data of a study of regulatory T cells in long-lasting Graves disease. Study-level findings and limits: Persistent patients had more shared public clonotypes (fewer than 3,000) than new patients (approximately 970).

This clonotype was observed many times. Its cognate antigen is unknown. CDR3 size: 14 residues. The germline CDR1 and CDR2 sequences are SNHLY and FYNNEI. V gave up 6 bases and J gave up 5 bases; unmatched junction bases: 6. The TCR beta library used iRepertoire HTBI primers with Arm-PCR amplification of CDR3. In TCRdb, the multiplex PCR reads were re-called with MiXCR into one record per CDR3 protein. This sample has about 380,000 distinct CDR3 sequences; about a sixth occur once, and the top ten carry 22%. Described time point: newly diagnosed GD, antithyroid drugs for less than 3 months. Making the TCR library involved RNA that had been extracted from PBMCs.

The J gene is TRBJ1-4, the V gene TRBV2; 7 bases are shared with TRBD1. Sequenced here: peripheral blood mononuclear cells (PBMCs), sampled at new diagnosis, from a patient treated with antithyroid drugs. The origin of this receptor is a female donor with Graves disease. CDR3 DNA sequence: TGTGCCAGCAGAAAAACAGGGGCGAATGAAAAACTGTTTTTT. It specifies CASRKTGANEKLFF.